The next 16 T cell receptor beta chains were all read from a single sample in a study of neoadjuvant anti-PD-1 for oral cavity cancer. Repertoires were generated with immunoSEQ multiplex PCR, while TCRdb's copy carries only in-frame clones and drops some. The table records 13,000 to 15,000 clones, 50% to 70% of them present only once. The sequences come from PBMCs, collected before nivolumab (anti-PD-1) treatment. These receptors were obtained from a person between 40 and 85 years old with oral cavity squamous cell carcinoma.

The rearrangement links TRBV30 to TRBJ1-6; tentatively, D is TRBD1 (5 bases). The CDR3 runs 13 residues. Trimming pared 4 bases from V and 10 bases from J, leaving 14 bases between. CDR1 GTSNPN and CDR2 SVGIG come from the germline V gene (reference sequence). CDR3 bases: TGTGCCTGGACATTTGCCGGGGGATCACCCCTCCACTTT. This sequence encodes CAWTFAGGSPLHF.

This clone showed up just a few times. The CDR3 here is CASSVGGEGSPLHF. The DNA of the CDR3 is TGTGCCAGCAGCGTAGGAGGGGAGGGTTCACCCCTCCACTTT. V and J are TRBV9 and TRBJ1-6; a weak D match, TRBD1 (5 bases). CDR1 is SGDLS and CDR2 is YYNGEE in the germline V gene. V lost 0 bases and J lost 9, with 10 bases in between. CDR3 length equals 14 residues.

The chain couples TRBV5-1 to TRBJ2-4; 9 positions match TRBD1. V gave up 3 bases and J gave up 6 bases; unmatched junction bases: 16. Germline values: CDR1 SGHRS, CDR2 YFSETQ. The CDR3 length is 18 residues. For the CDR3, the DNA is TGCGCCAGCAGCTACTCTCCGGGACAGGGATTTTCCGGAAACATTCAGTACTTC. The encoded protein is CASSYSPGQGFSGNIQYF.

This chain uses TRBV7-9 with TRBJ1-1; 7 nucleotides align to TRBD1. V dropped 8 bases and J dropped 1; count of bases not matched to a gene: 7. The CDR3 covers 14 residues. Germline V lookup: CDR1 SEHNR, CDR2 FQNEAQ (reference sequence). CDR3 in amino acids: CASRARGPNTEAFF. In DNA form, the CDR3 reads TGTGCCAGCCGGGCAAGGGGGCCGAACACTGAAGCTTTCTTT.

The gene calls are TRBV5-1 and TRBJ2-5, with 10 bases matching TRBD2. Unmatched junction bases numbered 17, after V lost 4 bases and J lost 5 bases. Germline CDR1 and CDR2: SGHRS and YFSETQ. This CDR3 is 18 amino acids long. The CDR3 reads CASSRYQRGGERGETQYF. Written as DNA, the CDR3 is TGCGCCAGCAGCCGCTACCAGCGGGGGGGAGAGCGGGGCGAGACCCAGTACTTC.

V is TRBV7-3 and J is TRBJ2-1, with 7 bases identical to TRBD1. V dropped 2 bases and J dropped 7; count of bases not matched to a gene: 14. Germline CDR1 is SGHTA and CDR2 is FQGTGA. CDR3 length equals 17 residues. The chain's CDR3 is CASSLLGPGQRRNEQFF. The CDR3 coding sequence is TGTGCCAGCAGCTTATTAGGACCGGGACAGAGAAGGAATGAGCAGTTCTTC.

This clone was detected only once. One junction end does not reproduce the germline sequence, and a read error may be involved. The rearrangement links TRBV30 to TRBJ1-2; D uncertain. CDR3 length equals 16 residues. Germline loops: CDR1 GTSNPN, CDR2 SVGIG (reference sequence). The CDR3 loop is CAWSVLYVLTDYGYAF. The CDR3, as DNA: TGTGCCTGGAGTGTACTGTATGTCCTTACAGACTATGGCTACGCCTTC.

This clone was seen once. J is TRBJ1-1 and V is TRBV5-4; 7 positions agree with TRBD1. J was trimmed by 5 bases and V by 3 bases; bases with no gene match: 7. The CDR3 covers 14 residues. CDR1 and CDR2 from the germline V gene are SGHNT and YYREEE (reference sequence). The CDR3 loop is CASSSQTGRTEAFF. The CDR3 coding sequence is TGTGCCAGCAGCTCTCAGACAGGGAGGACTGAAGCTTTCTTT.

The rearrangement joins TRBV4-1 to TRBJ2-6; 8 bases agree with TRBD1. The germline V gene has CDR1 MGHRA and CDR2 YSYEKL. The CDR3 loop spans 17 amino acids. The ends lost 4 bases at V and 0 bases at J; junction bases unmatched: 5. Here the CDR3 reads CASSRGQGGSGANVLTF. In nucleotides, the CDR3 is TGCGCCAGCAGCCGAGGACAGGGCGGCTCTGGGGCCAACGTCCTGACTTTC.

The chain recombines TRBV4-1 with TRBJ2-5, with D possibly matching TRBD1 (5 bases). The germline V and J ends were trimmed by 1 base and 1 base, with 7 bases remaining between them. The CDR3 loop spans 14 amino acids. Germline CDR1 and CDR2: MGHRA and YSYEKL. The chain's CDR3 is CASSQATAQETQYF. The CDR3 coding sequence is TGCGCCAGCAGCCAAGCGACAGCCCAAGAGACCCAGTACTTC.

This sequence joins TRBV29-1 and TRBJ2-7; TRBD2 agrees at 9 bases. V lost 5 bases and J lost 0; bases outside the gene matches: 5. The CDR3 has 14 amino acids. Germline loops: CDR1 SQVTM, CDR2 ANQGSEA. CDR3 sequence (DNA): TGCAGCGTTTTAGGTAGCGGGAGCTCCTACGAGCAGTACTTC. Translated: CSVLGSGSSYEQYF.

The CDR3 region is CASSPRAIQNQPQHF. The CDR3 DNA sequence: TGTGCCAGCTCACCGAGGGCTATTCAAAATCAGCCCCAGCATTTT. The chain links TRBV18 to TRBJ1-5; D is ambiguous. The CDR3 length is 15 residues. The germline gives CDR1 KGHSH, CDR2 LQKENI. The ends were cut back, 3 bases at V and 4 bases at J, with 13 bases in the middle. Full variable domain (outside the CDR3, taken from reference TRBV18 and TRBJ1-5): NAGVMQNPRHLVRRRGQEARLRCSPMKGHSHVYWYRQLPEEGLKFMVYLQKENIIDESGMPKERFSAEFPKEGPSILRIQQVVRGDSAAYFCASSPRAIQNQPQHFGDGTRLSIL.

This chain joins TRBV25-1 and TRBJ1-4, with TRBD1 matching 7 bases. This CDR3 contains 12 residues. Germline V gives CDR1 MGHDK, CDR2 SYGVNS. Trimming at V came to 7 bases and at J to 7 bases, leaving 3 bases not matched to a gene. DNA of the CDR3: TGTGCCAGCAAACAGGGGAGTGAAAAACTGTTTTTT. This sequence encodes CASKQGSEKLFF.

The chain couples TRBV11-2 to TRBJ2-5; D gene uncertain. Germline V gene data show CDR1 as SGHAT and CDR2 as FQNNGV. V dropped 0 bases and J dropped 4 bases, with 6 bases sitting between them. The CDR3 runs 13 residues. In nucleotides, the CDR3 is TGTGCCAGCAGCTTAGAAAGACCAGAGACCCAGTACTTC. Its protein product is CASSLERPETQYF.

The rearrangement joins TRBV13 to TRBJ1-2; TRBD1 is a possible D gene (6 bases). Germline CDR1 is PRHDT and CDR2 is FYEKMQ (reference sequence). This CDR3 region has 14 residues. Trimming took off 5 bases at V and 2 bases at J, with 12 bases between the two ends. In nucleotides, the CDR3 is TGTGCCAGCAGCCCAACAGGGAGAAACTATGGCTACACCTTC. Amino acids: CASSPTGRNYGYTF.

The chain joins TRBV19 to TRBJ1-2; 11 bases align to TRBD1. The trim removed 4 bases at V and 6 bases at J, leaving 10 bases unmatched. Germline CDR1 reads LNHDA; CDR2 reads SQIVND (reference sequence). The CDR3 runs 16 residues. The CDR3 DNA follows: TGTGCCAGTAGTAACGGATGGACAGGGGGCGCTGATGGCTACACCTTC. Protein: CASSNGWTGGADGYTF.